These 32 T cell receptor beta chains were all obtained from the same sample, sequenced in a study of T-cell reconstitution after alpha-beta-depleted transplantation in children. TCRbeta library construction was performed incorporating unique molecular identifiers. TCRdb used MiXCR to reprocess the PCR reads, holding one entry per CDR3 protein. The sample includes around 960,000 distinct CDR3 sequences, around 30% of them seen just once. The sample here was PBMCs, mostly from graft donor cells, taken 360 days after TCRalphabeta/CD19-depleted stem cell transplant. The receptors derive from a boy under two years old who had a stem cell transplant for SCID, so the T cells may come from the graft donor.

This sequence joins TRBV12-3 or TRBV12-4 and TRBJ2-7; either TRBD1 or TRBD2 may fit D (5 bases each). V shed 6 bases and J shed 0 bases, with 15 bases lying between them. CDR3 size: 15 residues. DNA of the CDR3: TGTGCCAGCAGGGGCCGGGACGGAAGCTCCTACGAGCAGTACTTC. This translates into CASRGRDGSSYEQYF.

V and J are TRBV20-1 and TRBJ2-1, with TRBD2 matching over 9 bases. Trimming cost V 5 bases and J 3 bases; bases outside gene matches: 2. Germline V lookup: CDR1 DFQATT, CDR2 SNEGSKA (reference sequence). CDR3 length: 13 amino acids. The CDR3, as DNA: TGCAGTGCTGGCGGGGGGGGCTACAATGAGCAGTTCTTC. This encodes CSAGGGGYNEQFF.

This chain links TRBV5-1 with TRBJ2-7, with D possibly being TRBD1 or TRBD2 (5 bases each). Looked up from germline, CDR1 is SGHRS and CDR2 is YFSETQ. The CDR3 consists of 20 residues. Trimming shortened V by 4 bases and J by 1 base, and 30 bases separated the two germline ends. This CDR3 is CASSPMPADSVGVGSYEQYF. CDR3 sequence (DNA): TGCGCCAGCAGCCCGATGCCAGCCGATTCCGTGGGGGTGGGGTCCTACGAGCAGTACTTC. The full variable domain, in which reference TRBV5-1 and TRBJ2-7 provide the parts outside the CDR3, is KAGVTQTPRYLIKTRGQQVTLSCSPISGHRSVSWYQQTPGQGLQFLFEYFSETQRNKGNFPGRFSGRQFSNSRSEMNVSTLELGDSALYLCASSPMPADSVGVGSYEQYFGPGTRLTVT.

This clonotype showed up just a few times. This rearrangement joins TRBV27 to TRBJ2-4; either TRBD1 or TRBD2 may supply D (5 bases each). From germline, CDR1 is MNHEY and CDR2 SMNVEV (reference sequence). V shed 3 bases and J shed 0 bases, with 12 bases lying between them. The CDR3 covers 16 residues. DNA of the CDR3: TGTGCCAGCAGTTTTCCCGGGGCGCTAGCCAAAAACATTCAGTACTTC. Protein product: CASSFPGALAKNIQYF.

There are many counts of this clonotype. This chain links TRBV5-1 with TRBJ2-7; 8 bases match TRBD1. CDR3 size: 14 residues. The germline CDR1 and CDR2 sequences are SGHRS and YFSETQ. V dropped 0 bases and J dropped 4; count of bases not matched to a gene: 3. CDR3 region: CASSLEDRAYEQYF. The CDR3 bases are TGCGCCAGCAGCTTGGAGGACAGGGCTTACGAGCAGTACTTC.

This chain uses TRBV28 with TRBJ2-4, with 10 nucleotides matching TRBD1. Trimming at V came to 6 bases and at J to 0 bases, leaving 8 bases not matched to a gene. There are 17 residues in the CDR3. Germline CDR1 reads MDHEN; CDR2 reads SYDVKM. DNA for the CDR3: TGTGCCAGCAGCCTGACAGGGGGCAATATAGCCAAAAACATTCAGTACTTC. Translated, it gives CASSLTGGNIAKNIQYF.

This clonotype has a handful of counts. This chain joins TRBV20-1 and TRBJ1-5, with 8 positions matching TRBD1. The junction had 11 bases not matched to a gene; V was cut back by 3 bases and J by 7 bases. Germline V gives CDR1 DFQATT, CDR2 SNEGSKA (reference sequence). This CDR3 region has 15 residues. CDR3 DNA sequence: TGCAGTGCTAGGCTTGGACAGGGAACCCGGCAGCCCCAGCATTTT. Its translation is CSARLGQGTRQPQHF.

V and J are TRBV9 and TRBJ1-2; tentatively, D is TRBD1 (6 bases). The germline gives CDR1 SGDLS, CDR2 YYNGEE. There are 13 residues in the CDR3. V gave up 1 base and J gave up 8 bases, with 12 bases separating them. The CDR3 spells CASSVSGAGGYTF. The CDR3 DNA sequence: TGTGCCAGCAGCGTATCGGGGGCTGGCGGCTACACCTTC.

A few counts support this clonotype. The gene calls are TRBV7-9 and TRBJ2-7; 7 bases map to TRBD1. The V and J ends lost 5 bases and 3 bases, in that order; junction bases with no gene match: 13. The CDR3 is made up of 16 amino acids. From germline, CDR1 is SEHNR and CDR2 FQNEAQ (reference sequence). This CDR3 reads CASSPSGQVGSYEQYF. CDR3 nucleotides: TGTGCCAGCAGCCCAAGCGGACAGGTGGGAAGCTACGAGCAGTACTTC.

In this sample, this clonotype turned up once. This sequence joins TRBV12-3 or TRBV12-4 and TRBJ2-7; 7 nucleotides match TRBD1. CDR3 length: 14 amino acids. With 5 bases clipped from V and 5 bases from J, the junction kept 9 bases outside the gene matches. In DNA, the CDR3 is TGTGCCAGCAGTATCGGACAGGTCTTTAACGAGCAGTACTTC. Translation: CASSIGQVFNEQYF.

This chain's CDR3 is CASGKTGKGNEQFF. Here the CDR3 DNA reads TGTGCCAGCGGAAAGACAGGGAAGGGCAATGAGCAGTTCTTC. The V and J genes are TRBV27 and TRBJ2-1; 7 bases line up with TRBD1. Germline V lookup: CDR1 MNHEY, CDR2 SMNVEV (reference sequence). The CDR3 has 14 residues. The V segment lost 8 bases and the J segment 6 bases; nucleotides outside the gene matches: 10.

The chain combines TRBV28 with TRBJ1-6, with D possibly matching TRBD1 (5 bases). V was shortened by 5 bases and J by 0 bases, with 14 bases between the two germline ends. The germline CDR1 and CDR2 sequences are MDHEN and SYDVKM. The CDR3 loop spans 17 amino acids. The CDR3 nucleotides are TGTGCCAGCAGTCCCAGGGCTCCGCGCTCCTATAATTCACCCCTCCACTTT. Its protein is CASSPRAPRSYNSPLHF. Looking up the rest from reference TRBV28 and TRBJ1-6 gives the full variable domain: DVKVTQSSRYLVKRTGEKVFLECVQDMDHENMFWYRQDPGLGLRLIYFSYDVKMKEKGDIPEGYSVSREKKERFSLILESASTNQTSMYLCASSPRAPRSYNSPLHFGNGTRLTVT.

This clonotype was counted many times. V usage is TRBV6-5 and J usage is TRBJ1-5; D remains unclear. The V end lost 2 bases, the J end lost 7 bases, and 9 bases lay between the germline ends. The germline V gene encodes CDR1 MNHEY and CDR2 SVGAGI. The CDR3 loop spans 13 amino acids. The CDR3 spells CASSYRVGQPQHF. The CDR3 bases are TGTGCCAGCAGTTACAGGGTCGGGCAGCCCCAGCATTTT.

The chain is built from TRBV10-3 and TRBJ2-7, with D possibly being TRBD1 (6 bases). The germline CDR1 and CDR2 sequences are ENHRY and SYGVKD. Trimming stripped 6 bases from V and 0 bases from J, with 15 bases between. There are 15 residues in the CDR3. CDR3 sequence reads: CAIRPDSSRSYEQYF. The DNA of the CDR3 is TGTGCCATCAGGCCGGACAGCTCTCGCTCCTACGAGCAGTACTTC.

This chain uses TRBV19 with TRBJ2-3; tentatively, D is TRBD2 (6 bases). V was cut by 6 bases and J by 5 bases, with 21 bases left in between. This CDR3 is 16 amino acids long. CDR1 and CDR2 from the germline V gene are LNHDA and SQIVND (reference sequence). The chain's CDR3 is CASRQRRRGRRDTQYF. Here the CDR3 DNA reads TGTGCCAGTAGGCAAAGGAGGCGGGGACGAAGAGATACGCAGTATTTT.

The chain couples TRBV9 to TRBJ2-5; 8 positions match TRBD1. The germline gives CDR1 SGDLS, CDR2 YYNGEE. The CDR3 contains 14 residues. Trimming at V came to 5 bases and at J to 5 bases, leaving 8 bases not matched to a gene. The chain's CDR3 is CASSLRGRKETQYF. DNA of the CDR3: TGTGCCAGCAGTCTCAGGGGGCGTAAGGAGACCCAGTACTTC.

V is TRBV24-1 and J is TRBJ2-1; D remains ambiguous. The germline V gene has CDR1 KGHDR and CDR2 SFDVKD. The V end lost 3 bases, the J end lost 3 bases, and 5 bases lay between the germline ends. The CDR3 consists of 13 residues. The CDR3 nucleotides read TGTGCCACCAGTGATGGCATCTACAATGAGCAGTTCTTC. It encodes CATSDGIYNEQFF.

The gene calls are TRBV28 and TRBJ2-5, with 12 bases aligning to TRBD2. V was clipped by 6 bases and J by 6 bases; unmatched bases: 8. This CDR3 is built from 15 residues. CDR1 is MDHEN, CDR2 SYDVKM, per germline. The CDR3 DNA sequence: TGTGCCAGCAGCCTAGCGGGGGGGGATCTACAGACCCAGTACTTC. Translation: CASSLAGGDLQTQYF.

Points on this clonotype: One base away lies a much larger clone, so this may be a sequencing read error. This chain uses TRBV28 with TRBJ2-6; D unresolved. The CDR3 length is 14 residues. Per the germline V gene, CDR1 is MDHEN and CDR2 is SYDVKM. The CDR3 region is CAISFFPGANVLTF. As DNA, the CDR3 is TGTGCCATCAGTTTTTTTCCTGGGGCCAACGTCCTGACTTTC.

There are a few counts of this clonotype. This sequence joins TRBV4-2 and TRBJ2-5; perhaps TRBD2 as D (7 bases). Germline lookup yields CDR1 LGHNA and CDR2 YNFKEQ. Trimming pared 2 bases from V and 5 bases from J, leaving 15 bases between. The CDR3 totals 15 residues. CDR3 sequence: CASSQFGGAGETQYF. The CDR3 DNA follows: TGTGCCAGCAGCCAATTTGGGGGGGCAGGGGAGACCCAGTACTTC.

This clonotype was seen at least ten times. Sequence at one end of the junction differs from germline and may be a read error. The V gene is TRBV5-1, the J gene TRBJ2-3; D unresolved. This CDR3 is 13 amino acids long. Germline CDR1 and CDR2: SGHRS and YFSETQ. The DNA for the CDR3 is TGTGCCAGCAGTTTAGGCGCACGGGATACGCAGTATTTT. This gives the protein CASSLGARDTQYF. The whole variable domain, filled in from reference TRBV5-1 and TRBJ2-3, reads KAGVTQTPRYLIKTRGQQVTLSCSPISGHRSVSWYQQTPGQGLQFLFEYFSETQRNKGNFPGRFSGRQFSNSRSEMNVSTLELGDSALYLCASSLGARDTQYFGPGTRLTVL.

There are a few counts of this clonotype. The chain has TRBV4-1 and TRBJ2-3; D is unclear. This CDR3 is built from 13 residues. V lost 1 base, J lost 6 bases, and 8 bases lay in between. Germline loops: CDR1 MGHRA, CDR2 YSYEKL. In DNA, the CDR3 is TGCGCCAGCAGCCAAGTTCATCTGGATACGCAGTATTTT. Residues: CASSQVHLDTQYF.

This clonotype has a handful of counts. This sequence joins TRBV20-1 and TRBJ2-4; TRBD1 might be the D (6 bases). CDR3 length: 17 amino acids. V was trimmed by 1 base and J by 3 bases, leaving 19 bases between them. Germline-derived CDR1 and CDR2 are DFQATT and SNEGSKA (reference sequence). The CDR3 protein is CSARGPRGTKDKNIQYF. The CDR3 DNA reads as TGCAGTGCTAGAGGCCCCAGGGGAACCAAGGACAAAAACATTCAGTACTTC.

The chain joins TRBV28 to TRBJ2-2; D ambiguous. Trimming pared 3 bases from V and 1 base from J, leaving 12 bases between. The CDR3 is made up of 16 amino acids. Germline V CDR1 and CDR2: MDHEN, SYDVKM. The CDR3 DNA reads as TGTGCCAGCAGTTTTAGCTCTATTATGAACACCGGGGAGCTGTTTTTT. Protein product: CASSFSSIMNTGELFF.

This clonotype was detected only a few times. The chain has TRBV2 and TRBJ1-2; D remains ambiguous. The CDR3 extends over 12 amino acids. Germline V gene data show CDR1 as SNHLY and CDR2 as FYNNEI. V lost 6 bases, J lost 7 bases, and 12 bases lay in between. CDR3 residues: CASRERFSGYTF. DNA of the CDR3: TGTGCCAGCAGAGAAAGATTTTCTGGCTACACCTTC. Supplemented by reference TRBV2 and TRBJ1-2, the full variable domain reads EPEVTQTPSHQVTQMGQEVILRCVPISNHLYFYWYRQILGQKVEFLVSFYNNEISEKSEIFDDQFSVERPDGSNFTLKIRSTKLEDSAMYFCASRERFSGYTFGSGTRLTVV.

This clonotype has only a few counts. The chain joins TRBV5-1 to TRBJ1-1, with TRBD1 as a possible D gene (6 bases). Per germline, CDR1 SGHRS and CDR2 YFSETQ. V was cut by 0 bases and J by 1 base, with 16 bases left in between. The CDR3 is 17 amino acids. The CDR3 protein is CASSLGVQTGSNTEAFF. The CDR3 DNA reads TGCGCCAGCAGCTTGGGGGTTCAGACAGGTTCGAACACTGAAGCTTTCTTT.

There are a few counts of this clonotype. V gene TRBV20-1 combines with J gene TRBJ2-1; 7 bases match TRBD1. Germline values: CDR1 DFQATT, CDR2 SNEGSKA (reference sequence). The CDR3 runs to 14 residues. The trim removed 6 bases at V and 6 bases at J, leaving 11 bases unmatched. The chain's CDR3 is CSALPGTEPNEQFF. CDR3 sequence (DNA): TGCAGTGCCCTCCCCGGGACAGAACCCAATGAGCAGTTCTTC.

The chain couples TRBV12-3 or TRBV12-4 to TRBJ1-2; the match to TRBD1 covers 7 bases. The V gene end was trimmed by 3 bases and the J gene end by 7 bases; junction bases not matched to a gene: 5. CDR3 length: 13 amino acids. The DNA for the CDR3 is TGTGCCAGCAGTTTCGGCGGGACAGCTGGCTACACCTTC. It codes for CASSFGGTAGYTF.

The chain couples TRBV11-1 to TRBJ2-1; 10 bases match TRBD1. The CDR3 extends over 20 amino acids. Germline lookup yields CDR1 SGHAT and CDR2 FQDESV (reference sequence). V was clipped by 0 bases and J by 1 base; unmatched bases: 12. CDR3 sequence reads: CASSLAPGTGVIVSYNEQFF. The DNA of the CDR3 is TGTGCCAGCAGCTTAGCGCCCGGGACAGGGGTCATCGTATCCTACAATGAGCAGTTCTTC.

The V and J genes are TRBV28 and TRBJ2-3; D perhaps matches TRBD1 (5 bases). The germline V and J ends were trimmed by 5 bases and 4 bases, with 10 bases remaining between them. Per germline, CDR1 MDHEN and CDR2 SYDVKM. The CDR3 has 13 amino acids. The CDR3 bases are TGTGCCAGCAGTATCAGGGCTCCAGATACGCAGTATTTT. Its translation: CASSIRAPDTQYF.

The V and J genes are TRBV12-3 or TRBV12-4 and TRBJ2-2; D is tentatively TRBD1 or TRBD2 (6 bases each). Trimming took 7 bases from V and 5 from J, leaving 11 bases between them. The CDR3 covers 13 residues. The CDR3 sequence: CASMQGGTGELFF. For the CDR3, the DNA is TGTGCCAGCATGCAAGGGGGGACCGGGGAGCTGTTTTTT.

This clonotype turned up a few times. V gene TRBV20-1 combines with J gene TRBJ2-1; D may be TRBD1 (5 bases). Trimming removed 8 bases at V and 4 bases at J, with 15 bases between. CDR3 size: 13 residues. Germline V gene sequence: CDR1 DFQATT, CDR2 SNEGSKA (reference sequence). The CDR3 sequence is CSLTGTTYNEQFF. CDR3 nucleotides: TGCAGTCTTACAGGAACTACATACAATGAGCAGTTCTTC.